This T cell receptor beta chain was identified in a study of CD8+ T cells in alopecia areata. Reverse transcribed after extraction, RNA yielded cDNA as the sequencing template. Only in-frame clones appear in the TCRdb table, and some are missing; sequencing was by immunoSEQ multiplex PCR. Of some 80,000 clones in the sample, around 66% were seen once. The treatment: oral pan-JAK inhibitor, 5-10 mg twice daily. A FACSAria was used to sort CD4+ and CD8+ T cells. These cells came from PBMCs. CDR3 length equals 13 residues. Germline V gene sequence: CDR1 MGHDK, CDR2 SYGVNS. V gave up 6 bases and J gave up 3 bases; unmatched junction bases: 5. This clone has more than one count but fewer than ten.

The TCR sequence derives from a human donor with alopecia areata. The rearrangement links TRBV25-1 to TRBJ2-7; the match to TRBD2 covers 7 bases. This specimen consisted of CD8+ T cells sorted from blood, obtained at week 24, from a patient treated with tofacitinib. CDR3 protein: CASSLSGIYEQYF. CDR3 in DNA: TGTGCCAGCAGCCTCAGCGGGATCTACGAGCAGTACTTC.